This is a list of T cell receptor beta chains from one sample in a study of T cell responses to AZD1222 COVID-19 vaccine. Clones were read by immunoSEQ multiplex PCR, and TCRdb kept only the in-frame ones, dropping some. The sample has under 85,000 clones, approximately 85% seen once; the top ten hold 5%. The input for sequencing was peripheral blood, taken on day 0 of MenACWY control vaccination. All receptors come from an adult in good health. Both conserved end residues are part of each CDR3. A D gene is named only where the DNA matches it firmly. The size field is filled for only some rows; it gives once, few, many or a size class.

D	V	size	J	DNA	CDR3
TRBD1	TRBV6-5	few	TRBJ1-2	TGTGCCCGATACGGGACAGCTAACTATGGCTACACCTTC	CARYGTANYGYTF
NA	TRBV14	NA	TRBJ2-7	TGTGCCAGCAGCCAAGCCGGGGGAATCTACGAGCAGTACTTC	CASSQAGGIYEQYF
NA	TRBV9	NA	TRBJ2-2	TGTGCCAGCAGCGAGGACGCGGCCGGGGAGCTGTTTTTT	CASSEDAAGELFF
TRBD1	TRBV7-9	few	TRBJ2-2	TGTGCCAGCAGCCCAGGGACAGGGCTAACCGGGGAGCTGTTTTTT	CASSPGTGLTGELFF
NA	TRBV5-1	NA	TRBJ2-1	TGCGCCAGCAGCTCTAGACCGGATTCCTACAATGAGCAGTTCTTC	CASSSRPDSYNEQFF
TRBD2	TRBV2	NA	TRBJ2-7	TGTGCCAGCAGTCGAGCGGGGGGGAGCTCCTACGAGCAGTACTTC	CASSRAGGSSYEQYF
NA	TRBV27	NA	TRBJ1-5	TGTGCCAGCAGTCTTACGGGACGGTTGAATCAGCCCCAGCATTTT	CASSLTGRLNQPQHF
NA	TRBV18	NA	TRBJ2-7	TGTGCCAGCTCACCAATCACAGGGATCCCCCACGAGCAGTACTTC	CASSPITGIPHEQYF
NA	TRBV6-1	once	TRBJ2-7	TGTGCCAGCAGTGACACGGGGCCCTACGAGCAGTACTTC	CASSDTGPYEQYF
TRBD1	TRBV28	NA	TRBJ2-5	TGTGCCAGCAGTTCAGGGGGCATGAGAGAGACCCAGTACTTC	CASSSGGMRETQYF
NA	TRBV9	NA	TRBJ1-6	TGTGCCAGCAGCGTAGGGGGTTCCTATAATTCACCCCTCCACTTT	CASSVGGSYNSPLHF
NA	TRBV21-1	NA	TRBJ1-5	TGTGCCAGCAGCAGGGGTTGGCCCCAGCATTTT	CASSRGWPQHF
NA	TRBV19	NA	TRBJ2-7	TGTGCCAGTACGGATTCCTACGAGCAGTACTTC	CASTDSYEQYF
TRBD1	TRBV18	NA	TRBJ1-4	TGTGCCAGCCAGGGGGCCGCTTTTAATGAAAAACTGTTTTTT	CASQGAAFNEKLFF
TRBD2	TRBV28	NA	TRBJ2-7	TGTGCCAGCAGTTGGGGGGGTGGAAACGAGCAGTACTTC	CASSWGGGNEQYF
NA	TRBV12-3/TRBV12-4	NA	TRBJ1-2	TGTGCCAGCAGTGCGCTAGCGGAGGGCTTC	CASSALAEGF
NA	TRBV11-3	few	TRBJ1-2	TGTGCCAGCAGCTTGGTGGGTTTTGGAGGCTACACCTTC	CASSLVGFGGYTF
TRBD2	TRBV10-3	NA	TRBJ2-3	TGTGCCATCAGTGGGGGCTTAGCGGGGGGCACAGATACGCAGTATTTT	CAISGGLAGGTDTQYF
NA	TRBV5-6	NA	TRBJ1-2	TGTGCCAGCAGCTCGCAGGCCCACTATGGCTACACCTTC	CASSSQAHYGYTF
NA	TRBV4-3	NA	TRBJ1-2	TGCGCCAGCAGCCAACTTAATGGGGGATTCTATGGCTACACCTTC	CASSQLNGGFYGYTF
TRBD2	TRBV28	NA	TRBJ2-1	TGTGCCAGCAGTTTAAAGCCTAGCGGGGTTAAACAGTTCTTC	CASSLKPSGVKQFF
TRBD1	TRBV7-9	few	TRBJ2-7	TGTGCCAGCAGCGCCGGACAGGGAAATTTCGAGCAGTACTTC	CASSAGQGNFEQYF
NA	TRBV28	NA	TRBJ2-3	TGTGCCAGCACTACTAGGGGGGGCGCCACAGATACGCAGTATTTT	CASTTRGGATDTQYF
TRBD2	TRBV3-1/TRBV3-2	once	TRBJ2-3	TGTGCCAGCAGCCAAGGGACTAGCGGGGGCTACACAGATACGCAGTATTTT	CASSQGTSGGYTDTQYF
NA	TRBV15	NA	TRBJ1-1	TGTGCCACCAGCAAGGAGTCCCAGAACACTGAAGCTTTCTTT	CATSKESQNTEAFF
NA	TRBV7-2	NA	TRBJ2-1	TGTGCCAGCAGCTTATTGCGGGGGCCCCCAGGCAATGAGCAGTTCTTC	CASSLLRGPPGNEQFF
NA	TRBV30	NA	TRBJ1-3	TGTGCCTGGAGTGTTTTGGTGGGCTCTGGAAACACCATATATTTT	CAWSVLVGSGNTIYF
NA	TRBV30	NA	TRBJ1-2	TGTGCCTGGAGACCCAGGGGATCCGTCTATGGCTACACCTTC	CAWRPRGSVYGYTF
TRBD1	TRBV11-3	NA	TRBJ1-6	TGTGCCAGCAGCTCATACAGGGGGCGGGAATCACCCCTCCACTTT	CASSSYRGRESPLHF
TRBD1	TRBV19	NA	TRBJ1-6	TGTGCCAGTACCCTCAGGGGGAAGTCCTATAATTCACCCCTCCACTTT	CASTLRGKSYNSPLHF
NA	TRBV12-3/TRBV12-4	NA	TRBJ2-7	TGTGCCAGCAGTTTGGCGGGGAGCGAGCAGTACTTC	CASSLAGSEQYF
NA	TRBV30	NA	TRBJ1-3	TGTGCCTGGAGACAAGGCCCTTACTCTGGAAACACCATATATTTT	CAWRQGPYSGNTIYF
NA	TRBV3-1/TRBV3-2	NA	TRBJ1-3	TGTGCCAGCAGCCAGTCGTACAGGGCGTCGGGAAACACCATATATTTT	CASSQSYRASGNTIYF
TRBD1	TRBV6-7	few	TRBJ1-1	TGTGCCAGCAGTTACTCGAGGGACAGGAGACCGAACACTGAAGCTTTCTTT	CASSYSRDRRPNTEAFF
NA	TRBV4-3	NA	TRBJ1-3	TGCGCCAGCAGCCAAGAAAGGGGGGCAGGGGAGAATGGTGGAAACACCATATATTTT	CASSQERGAGENGGNTIYF
TRBD1	TRBV19	NA	TRBJ1-6	TGTGCCAGTAGTTTGGACAGGGGAGATAATTCACCCCTCCACTTT	CASSLDRGDNSPLHF
NA	TRBV5-4	NA	TRBJ2-7	TGTGCCAGCAGCTTCTACGGCAGGAGCTCCTACGAGCAGTACTTC	CASSFYGRSSYEQYF
NA	TRBV2	NA	TRBJ1-3	TGTGCCAGCAGTCAGGATTCTGGAAACACCATATATTTT	CASSQDSGNTIYF
TRBD1	TRBV9	NA	TRBJ1-1	TGTGCCAGCAGCCCAATAGACAGGGGGGAAGCTTTCTTT	CASSPIDRGEAFF
NA	TRBV5-1	once	TRBJ1-1	TGCGCCAGCCAGCAGGGGAACACTGAAGCTTTCTTT	CASQQGNTEAFF
TRBD1	TRBV5-1	few	TRBJ2-1	TGCGCCAGCAGCCTCACCGGGACAGGGGATTACAATGAGCAGTTCTTC	CASSLTGTGDYNEQFF
TRBD1	TRBV5-4	once	TRBJ1-4	TGTGCCAGCAGCCCGAGCTTTGGGACAGGGAATGAAAAACTGTTTTTT	CASSPSFGTGNEKLFF
TRBD2	TRBV5-1	NA	TRBJ2-7	TGCGCCAGCAGCTTGGAAGGGTCTAGCGGCCGCTACGAGCAGTACTTC	CASSLEGSSGRYEQYF
NA	TRBV7-9	NA	TRBJ1-5	TGTGCCAGCAGTCTTACGGAGGAACGGGCCCAGCATTTT	CASSLTEERAQHF
NA	TRBV10-1	NA	TRBJ1-3	TGCGCCAGCAGTGAGATTGACTACTCTGGAAACACCATATATTTT	CASSEIDYSGNTIYF
NA	TRBV6-5	NA	TRBJ1-1	TGTGCCAGCAGTTACGGCAGGGTCGACACTGAAGCTTTCTTT	CASSYGRVDTEAFF
TRBD1	TRBV5-1	NA	TRBJ2-7	TGCGCCAGCAAGGGCACAGGGGTTGGCGAGCAGTACTTC	CASKGTGVGEQYF
NA	TRBV9	NA	TRBJ2-7	TGTGCCAGCAGTCTCCGGGACACAAGCTCCTACGAGCAGTACTTC	CASSLRDTSSYEQYF
TRBD1	TRBV5-4	NA	TRBJ1-2	TGTGCCAGCAGCGCCCCTCGACAGGGGGAGAAAGGTGGCTACACCTTC	CASSAPRQGEKGGYTF
TRBD1	TRBV7-2	NA	TRBJ1-4	TGTGCCAGCAGCTTGCAGGGGGCGAGAGAAAAACTGTTTTTT	CASSLQGAREKLFF
TRBD1	TRBV12-5	NA	TRBJ2-5	TGTGCTAGTGCCAAGGACAGGGTAGAGACCCAGTACTTC	CASAKDRVETQYF